This T cell receptor beta chain was found in a study of blood T cell repertoires in COVID-19. Study in general: The samples span acute and convalescent COVID-19 from the United States, Italy and Spain.

TCRdb's copy holds only in-frame clones and misses some; the assay was immunoSEQ multiplex PCR. The sample shows a few hundred thousand clones, 70% to 90% of them seen only once. Germline V lookup: CDR1 SGHDN, CDR2 FVKESK. Trimming removed 3 bases from V and 0 bases from J, with 9 bases in between. The CDR3 totals 15 residues. This sequence joins TRBV14 and TRBJ1-3, with D unclear. The origin of this receptor is a man aged 30-40 years who had recovered from COVID-19. The sequencing sample was made of PBMCs or T cells enriched from blood (not recorded which). Written as DNA, the CDR3 is TGTGCCAGCAGCCAGCTCCGCTACTCTGGAAACACCATATATTTT. Encoded protein: CASSQLRYSGNTIYF.